A selection of T cell receptor beta chains follows, all from one sample in a study of blood T cell repertoires in COVID-19. The repertoire was sequenced with immunoSEQ multiplex PCR; TCRdb's copy has only in-frame clones and lacks some. The repertoire holds some 70,000 clones, over 80% seen once, with approximately 7.9% in the top ten. Sequenced sample: peripheral blood. The receptors stem from a human donor in a cohort sampled during active COVID-19. Each CDR3 is given with its conserved first and last residue. The D gene is left open where the match is weak. Size is omitted from some rows. Given values are once, few, many or a class for expanded clones.

TGTGCCAGCAGCGCGGGACTAGCGGGAGGAGAGCAGTACTTC	CASSAGLAGGEQYF	TRBV9	NA	TRBJ2-7	TRBD2
TGCGCCAGCAGCTATGGGACAGGGGATATCGGGGAGCTGTTTTTT	CASSYGTGDIGELFF	TRBV5-1	NA	TRBJ2-2	TRBD1
TGTGCCAGCAGCTTAGTCGAGGCGGGAGAGGTAGATACGCAGTATTTT	CASSLVEAGEVDTQYF	TRBV7-3	NA	TRBJ2-3	TRBD2
TGTGCCAGCAGTCAGTATATCGAGAACACTGAAGCTTTCTTT	CASSQYIENTEAFF	TRBV27	NA	TRBJ1-1	NA
TGCGCCAGCAGCCGTCACATCGGGGGGACAGGGGGCGCGAGGGGAGAGACCCAGTACTTC	CASSRHIGGTGGARGETQYF	TRBV4-3	once	TRBJ2-5	TRBD1
TGTGCCAGCAGCTTAAGGGGGCGGCTAGCGGGACAACCCCCGAGGGAGCAGTACTTC	CASSLRGRLAGQPPREQYF	TRBV7-8	NA	TRBJ2-7	TRBD2
TGTGCCAGTAGATGGGACAGGGGAGGCAATCAGCCCCAGCATTTT	CASRWDRGGNQPQHF	TRBV19	NA	TRBJ1-5	TRBD1
TGTGCCAGCAGCGTAGGAGCATCCTACGAGCAGTACTTC	CASSVGASYEQYF	TRBV9	NA	TRBJ2-7	NA
TGCGCCAGCAGCCCAGGACTAGCGGGAGTTGTACCCTACGAGCAGTACTTC	CASSPGLAGVVPYEQYF	TRBV4-3	NA	TRBJ2-7	TRBD2
TGTGCCAGCAGCACACCGGGACAGAGCACAGATACGCAGTATTTT	CASSTPGQSTDTQYF	TRBV21-1	NA	TRBJ2-3	NA